Included here is one T cell receptor beta chain sequence, with context. These data belong to a study of cytomegalovirus exposure and HLA in healthy donors. PCR primers comprised 60 Vbeta and 13 Jbeta primers. TCRdb keeps only in-frame clones here, not all; method: immunoSEQ multiplex PCR. The sample consists of 130,000 or so clones, 75% to 85% of them appearing once. Germline V gene lookup returns CDR1 SGHNT and CDR2 YYREEE (reference sequence). This CDR3 has 13 amino acids. The V segment lost 4 bases and the J segment 3 bases; nucleotides outside the gene matches: 1. J is TRBJ2-5 and V is TRBV5-4, with 9 bases fitting TRBD1. The sequence came from a female donor in good health and CMV-seropositive. The sequenced material came from PBMCs. The CDR3 bases are TGTGCCAGCAGCAGGACAGGGGAAGAGACCCAGTACTTC. As protein: CASSRTGEETQYF.